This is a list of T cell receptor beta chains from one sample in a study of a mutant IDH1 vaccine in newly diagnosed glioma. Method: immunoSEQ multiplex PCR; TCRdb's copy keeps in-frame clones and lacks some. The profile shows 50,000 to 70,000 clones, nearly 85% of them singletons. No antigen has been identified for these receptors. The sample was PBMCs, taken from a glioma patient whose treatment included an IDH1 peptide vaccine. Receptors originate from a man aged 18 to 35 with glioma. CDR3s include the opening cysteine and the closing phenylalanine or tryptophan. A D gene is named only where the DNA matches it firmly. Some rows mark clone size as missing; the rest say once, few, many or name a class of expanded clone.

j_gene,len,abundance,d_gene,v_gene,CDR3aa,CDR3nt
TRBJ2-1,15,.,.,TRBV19,CASSLQPSSYNEQFF,TGTGCCAGCTCCCTCCAGCCGAGCTCCTACAATGAGCAGTTCTTC
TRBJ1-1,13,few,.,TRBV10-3,CASHGWTNTEAFF,TGTGCCAGCCACGGCTGGACGAACACTGAAGCTTTCTTT
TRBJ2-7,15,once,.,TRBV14,CASSQVGSVSYEQYF,TGTGCCAGCAGCCAAGTTGGTTCAGTTTCCTACGAGCAGTACTTC
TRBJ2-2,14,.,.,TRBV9,CASSTIRVGGELFF,TGTGCCAGCAGCACCATTCGAGTGGGCGGGGAGCTGTTTTTT
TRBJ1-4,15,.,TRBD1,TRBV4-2,CASSQDEGAPGKLFF,TGTGCCAGCAGCCAAGATGAGGGGGCGCCGGGAAAACTGTTTTTT
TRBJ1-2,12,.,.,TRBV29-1,CSVERQSYGYTF,TGCAGCGTTGAAAGACAGTCCTATGGCTACACCTTC
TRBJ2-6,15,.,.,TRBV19,CASREGRTGPNVLTF,TGTGCCAGTAGGGAGGGACGAACTGGGCCCAACGTCCTGACTTTC
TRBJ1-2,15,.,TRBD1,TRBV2,CASSGHPTGGKGYTF,TGTGCCAGCAGCGGCCATCCTACAGGGGGCAAGGGCTACACCTTC
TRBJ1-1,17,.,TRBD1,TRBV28,CASSFDGRQGTNTEAFF,TGTGCCAGCAGTTTTGATGGTCGACAGGGGACGAACACTGAAGCTTTCTTT
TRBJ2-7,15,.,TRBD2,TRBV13,CASSLRRLAGVEQYF,TGTGCCAGCAGCTTACGGCGGCTAGCGGGAGTCGAGCAGTACTTC
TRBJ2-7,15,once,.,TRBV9,CASSAGLGVRYEQYF,TGTGCCAGCAGCGCCGGACTTGGGGTAAGGTACGAGCAGTACTTC
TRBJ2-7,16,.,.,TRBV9,CASSVGGTLSSYEQYF,TGTGCCAGCAGCGTAGGGGGGACTCTAAGCTCCTACGAGCAGTACTTC
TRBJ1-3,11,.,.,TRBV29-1,CSVKTGNTIYF,TGCAGCGTAAAAACTGGAAACACCATATATTTT
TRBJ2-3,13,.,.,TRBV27,CASSLGGTDTQYF,TGTGCCAGCAGTTTAGGTGGCACAGATACGCAGTATTTT
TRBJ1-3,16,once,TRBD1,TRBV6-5,CASSYSRTGSGNTIYF,TGTGCCAGCAGTTACTCGAGGACAGGCTCCGGAAACACCATATATTTT
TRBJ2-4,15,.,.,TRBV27,CASRPYSGPQNIQYF,TGTGCCAGCAGGCCTTATAGCGGCCCACAAAACATTCAGTACTTC
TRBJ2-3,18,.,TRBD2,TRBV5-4,CASRSGLAGVGSTDTQYF,TGTGCCAGCAGGTCGGGACTAGCGGGAGTAGGTAGTACAGATACGCAGTATTTT
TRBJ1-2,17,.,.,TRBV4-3,CASSQDYPRPDVYGYTF,TGCGCCAGCAGCCAAGATTACCCAAGGCCAGACGTCTATGGCTACACCTTC
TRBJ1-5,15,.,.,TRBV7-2,CASSLVVSVNQPQHF,TGTGCCAGCAGCTTAGTGGTCTCCGTAAATCAGCCCCAGCATTTT
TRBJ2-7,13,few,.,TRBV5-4,CASSLDRAGEQYF,TGTGCCAGCAGCTTGGACAGGGCAGGCGAGCAGTACTTC
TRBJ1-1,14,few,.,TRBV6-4,CASSDSGLPTEAFF,TGTGCCAGCAGTGACTCGGGACTGCCCACTGAAGCTTTCTTT
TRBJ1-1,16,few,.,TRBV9,CASSPTDSLTGTEAFF,TGTGCCAGCAGCCCGACGGACAGCCTTACCGGCACTGAAGCTTTCTTT
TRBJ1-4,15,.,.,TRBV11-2,CASSLGVTVNEKLFF,TGTGCCAGCAGCTTAGGGGTGACAGTCAATGAAAAACTGTTTTTT
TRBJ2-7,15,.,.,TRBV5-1,CASSMDRRGSYEQYF,TGCGCCAGCAGCATGGACAGGCGGGGATCCTACGAGCAGTACTTC
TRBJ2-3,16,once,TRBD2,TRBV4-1,CASSPPSGGPTITQYF,TGCGCCAGCAGCCCCCCTAGCGGGGGGCCCACTATTACGCAGTATTTT
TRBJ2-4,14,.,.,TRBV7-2,CASSPWSSQNIQYF,TGTGCCAGCAGCCCTTGGTCCAGTCAAAACATTCAGTACTTC
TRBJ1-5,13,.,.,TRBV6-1,CASSGGEAQPQHF,TGTGCCAGCAGTGGAGGGGAAGCTCAGCCCCAGCATTTT
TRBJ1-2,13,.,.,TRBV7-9,CASSLAGTYGYTF,TGTGCCAGCAGCTTGGCAGGAACCTATGGCTACACCTTC